This TCR beta chain was recorded in a study of CD8+ T cells in alopecia areata. General observations from the study: Resident alphabeta T-cell populations of normal skin are likewise subject to sequencing in scalp samples. Shared TCR sequences were less clear between patients than in mice, possibly partly from HLA diversity.

CDR1 is SQVTM and CDR2 is ANQGSEA in the germline V gene. This CDR3 spans 11 amino acids. Trimming took off 4 bases at V and 10 bases at J, with 13 bases between the two ends. Points on this clone: What it binds is unknown.

Starting from PBMCs, sorting isolated CD4+ and CD8+ T cells. In each case, RNA was isolated and then reverse transcribed into cDNA as the sequencing template. Assay used: immunoSEQ multiplex PCR; TCRdb lists only in-frame clones, some missing. The sample lists 98,000 or so clones, almost 60% seen once, with around a fifth in the top ten. The specimen was CD8+ T cells sorted from blood. The gene calls are TRBV29-1 and TRBJ1-1; D is unresolved. This clonotype was obtained from a human donor in good health. The CDR3 DNA follows: TGCAGCGTTGGCAAACCCAAGCGAGCTTTCTTT. Protein: CSVGKPKRAFF. The full variable domain, with the rest looked up from reference TRBV29-1 and TRBJ1-1, is SAVISQKPSRDICQRGTSLTIQCQVDSQVTMMFWYRQQPGQSLTLIATANQGSEATYESGFVIDKFPISRPNLTFSTLTVSNMSPEDSSIYLCSVGKPKRAFFGQGTRLTVV.